The sequence of this T cell receptor (beta chain) was determined in a study of response to subunit inactivated influenza vaccine. Deletions cut 2 bases from V and 2 bases from J, with 9 bases between. The CDR3 has 15 residues. Per germline, CDR1 ENHRY and CDR2 SYGVKD. MiXCR was run by TCRdb on the RT-PCR reads, yielding one entry per CDR3 protein. The sample holds 500,000 to 700,000 distinct CDR3 sequences, roughly 23% seen once. This clonotype turned up a few times. The same sample was also used in a study of T cells expressing NK-cell markers. In that study: Libraries used 5'RACE template switching adding universal primer site and UMIs. The TCR beta repertoires were obtained from sorted CD3+CD56+NKG2C+, CD3+CD56+NKG2C- and CD3+CD56-NKG2C+ T cells. Several of the experiments relied on an anti-gamma-delta TCR antibody so that only alpha-beta TCR T cells were sorted. Top CD8+ clonotypes included the dominant CD3+CD56+NKG2C+ clonotypes in five to seven donors.

The sample was CD4+ T cells sorted from PBMCs, taken roughly 12 days after vaccination. This TCR derives from a man aged 45-65 years who received an inactivated influenza vaccine. V usage is TRBV10-3 and J usage is TRBJ2-2; a possible D gene is TRBD2 (6 bases). DNA of the CDR3: TGTGCCATCAGTGAGCCGGGAGATAACACCGGGGAGCTGTTTTTT. Protein sequence: CAISEPGDNTGELFF.